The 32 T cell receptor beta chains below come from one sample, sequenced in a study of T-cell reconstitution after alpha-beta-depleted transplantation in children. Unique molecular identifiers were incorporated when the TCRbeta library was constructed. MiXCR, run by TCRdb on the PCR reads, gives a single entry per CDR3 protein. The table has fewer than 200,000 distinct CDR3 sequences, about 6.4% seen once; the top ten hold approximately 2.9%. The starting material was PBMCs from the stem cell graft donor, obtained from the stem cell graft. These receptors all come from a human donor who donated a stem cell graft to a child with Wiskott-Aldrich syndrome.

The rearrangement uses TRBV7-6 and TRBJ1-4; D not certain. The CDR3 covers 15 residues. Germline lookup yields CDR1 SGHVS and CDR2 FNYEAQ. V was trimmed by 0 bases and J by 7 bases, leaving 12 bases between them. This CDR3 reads CASSLAPATLEKLFF. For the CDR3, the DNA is TGTGCCAGCAGCTTAGCCCCGGCGACTCTTGAAAAACTGTTTTTT. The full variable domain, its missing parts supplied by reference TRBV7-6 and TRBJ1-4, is GAGVSQSPRYKVTKRGQDVALRCDPISGHVSLYWYRQALGQGPEFLTYFNYEAQQDKSGLPNDRFSAERPEGSISTLTIQRTEQRDSAMYRCASSLAPATLEKLFFGSGTQLSVL.

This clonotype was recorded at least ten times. CDR3 loop: CASSENTGRQETQYF. DNA for the CDR3: TGTGCCAGCAGCGAAAATACAGGGAGACAAGAGACCCAGTACTTC. V gene TRBV9 combines with J gene TRBJ2-5; TRBD1 might be the D (6 bases). This CDR3 has 15 residues. The V and J ends lost 3 bases and 2 bases respectively, with 14 bases between them. Germline CDR1 is SGDLS and CDR2 is YYNGEE. Filled out from reference TRBV9 and TRBJ2-5, the complete variable domain reads DSGVTQTPKHLITATGQRVTLRCSPRSGDLSVYWYQQSLDQGLQFLIQYYNGEERAKGNILERFSAQQFPDLHSELNLSSLELGDSALYFCASSENTGRQETQYFGPGTRLLVL.

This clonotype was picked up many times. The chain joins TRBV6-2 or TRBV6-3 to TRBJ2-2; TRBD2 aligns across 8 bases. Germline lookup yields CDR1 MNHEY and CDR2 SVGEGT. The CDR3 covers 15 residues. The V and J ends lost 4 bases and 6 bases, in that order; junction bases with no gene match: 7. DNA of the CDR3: TGTGCCAGCAGTTTCGCGGGACTAGGGTCCGGGGAGCTGTTTTTT. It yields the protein CASSFAGLGSGELFF.

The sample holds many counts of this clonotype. Written as DNA, the CDR3 is TGTGCCAGCAGCTTGACAGGGAAAAGGGACGAGCAGTACTTC. Translation gives CASSLTGKRDEQYF. The chain couples TRBV5-8 to TRBJ2-7; maybe TRBD1 (6 bases). This CDR3 is built from 14 residues. V shed 1 base and J shed 5 bases, with 13 bases lying between them. The germline V gene encodes CDR1 SGHTS and CDR2 YDEGEE.

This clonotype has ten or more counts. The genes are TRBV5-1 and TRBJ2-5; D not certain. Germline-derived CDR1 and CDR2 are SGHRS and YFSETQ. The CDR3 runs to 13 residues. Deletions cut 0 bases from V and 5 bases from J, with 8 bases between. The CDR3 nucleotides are TGCGCCAGCAGCTTGGGACAATGGGAGACCCAGTACTTC. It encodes CASSLGQWETQYF.

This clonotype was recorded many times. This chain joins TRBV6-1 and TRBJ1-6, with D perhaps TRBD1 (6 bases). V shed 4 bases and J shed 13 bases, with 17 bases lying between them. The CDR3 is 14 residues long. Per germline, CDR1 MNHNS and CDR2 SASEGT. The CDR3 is CASSADRSFVPLHF. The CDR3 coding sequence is TGTGCCAGCAGTGCGGACAGAAGCTTTGTCCCCCTCCACTTT.

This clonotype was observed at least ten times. CDR3 sequence reads: CASSPFVIQGRSKTEAFF. Written as DNA, the CDR3 is TGTGCCAGCTCCCCATTTGTTATACAGGGTCGGTCGAAGACTGAAGCTTTCTTT. The V gene is TRBV18, the J gene TRBJ1-1, with D possibly matching TRBD1 (6 bases). V lost 6 bases, J lost 5 bases, and 28 bases lay in between. CDR3 length: 18 amino acids. The germline gives CDR1 KGHSH, CDR2 LQKENI. Looking up the rest from reference TRBV18 and TRBJ1-1 gives the full variable domain: NAGVMQNPRHLVRRRGQEARLRCSPMKGHSHVYWYRQLPEEGLKFMVYLQKENIIDESGMPKERFSAEFPKEGPSILRIQQVVRGDSAAYFCASSPFVIQGRSKTEAFFGQGTRLTVV.

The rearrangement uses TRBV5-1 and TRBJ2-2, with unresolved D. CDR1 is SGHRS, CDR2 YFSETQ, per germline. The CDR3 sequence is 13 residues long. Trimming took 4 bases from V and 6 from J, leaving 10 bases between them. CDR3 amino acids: CASSPIFAGELFF. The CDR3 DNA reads TGCGCCAGCAGCCCAATCTTCGCCGGGGAGCTGTTTTTT.

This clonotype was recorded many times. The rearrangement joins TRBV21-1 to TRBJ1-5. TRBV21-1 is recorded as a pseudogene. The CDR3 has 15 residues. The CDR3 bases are TGTGCCAGCAGCAAAGGAGAGTGGAGCAATCAGCCCCAGCATTTT. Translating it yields CASSKGEWSNQPQHF.

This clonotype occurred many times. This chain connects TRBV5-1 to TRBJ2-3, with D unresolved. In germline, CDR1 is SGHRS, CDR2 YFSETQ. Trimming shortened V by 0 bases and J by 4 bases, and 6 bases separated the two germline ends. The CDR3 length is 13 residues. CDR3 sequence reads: CASSLDYSDTQYF. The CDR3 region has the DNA TGCGCCAGCAGCTTGGACTATTCAGATACGCAGTATTTT.

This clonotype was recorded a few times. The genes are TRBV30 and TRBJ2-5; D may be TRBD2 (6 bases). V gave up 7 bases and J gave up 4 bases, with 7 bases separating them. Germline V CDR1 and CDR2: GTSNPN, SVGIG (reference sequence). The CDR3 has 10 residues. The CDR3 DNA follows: TGTGCCTACGGGGGAGAGACCCAGTACTTC. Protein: CAYGGETQYF.

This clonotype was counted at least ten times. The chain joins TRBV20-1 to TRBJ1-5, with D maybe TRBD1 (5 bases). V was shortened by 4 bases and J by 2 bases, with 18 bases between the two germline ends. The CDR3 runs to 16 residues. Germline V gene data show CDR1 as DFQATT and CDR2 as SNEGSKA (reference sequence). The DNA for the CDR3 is TGCAGTGCTAAAATATCTTCAGGGTATGGCAATCAGCCCCAGCATTTT. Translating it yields CSAKISSGYGNQPQHF.

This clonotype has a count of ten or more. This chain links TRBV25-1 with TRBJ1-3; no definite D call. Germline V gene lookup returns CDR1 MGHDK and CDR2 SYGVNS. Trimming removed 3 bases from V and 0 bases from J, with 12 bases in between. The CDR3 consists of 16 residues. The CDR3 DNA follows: TGTGCCAGCAGTGATCGAGGGCGCGCCTCTGGAAACACCATATATTTT. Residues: CASSDRGRASGNTIYF.

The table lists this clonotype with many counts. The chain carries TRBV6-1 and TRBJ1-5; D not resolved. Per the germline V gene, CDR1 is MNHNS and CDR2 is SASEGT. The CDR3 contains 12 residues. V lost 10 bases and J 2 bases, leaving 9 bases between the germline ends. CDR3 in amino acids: CAIQPGNQPQHF. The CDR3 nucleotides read TGTGCCATTCAGCCGGGCAATCAGCCCCAGCATTTT.

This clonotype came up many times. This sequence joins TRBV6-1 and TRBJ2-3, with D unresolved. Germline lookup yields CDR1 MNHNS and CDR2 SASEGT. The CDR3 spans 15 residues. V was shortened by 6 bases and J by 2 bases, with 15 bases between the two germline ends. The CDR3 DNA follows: TGTGCCAGCAGGGCGCAGTTGGAAATCACAGATACGCAGTATTTT. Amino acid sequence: CASRAQLEITDTQYF.

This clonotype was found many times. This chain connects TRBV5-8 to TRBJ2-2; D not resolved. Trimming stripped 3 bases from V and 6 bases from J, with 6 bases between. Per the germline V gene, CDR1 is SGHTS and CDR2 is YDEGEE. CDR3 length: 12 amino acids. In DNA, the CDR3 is TGTGCCAGCAGCTCCTATTCCGGGGAGCTGTTTTTT. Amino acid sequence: CASSSYSGELFF.

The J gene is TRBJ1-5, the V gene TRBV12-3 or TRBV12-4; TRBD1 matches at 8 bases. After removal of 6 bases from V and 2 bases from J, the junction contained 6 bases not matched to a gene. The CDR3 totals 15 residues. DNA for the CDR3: TGTGCCAGCAGGCCTGGACAGGGTGGCAATCAGCCCCAGCATTTT. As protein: CASRPGQGGNQPQHF.

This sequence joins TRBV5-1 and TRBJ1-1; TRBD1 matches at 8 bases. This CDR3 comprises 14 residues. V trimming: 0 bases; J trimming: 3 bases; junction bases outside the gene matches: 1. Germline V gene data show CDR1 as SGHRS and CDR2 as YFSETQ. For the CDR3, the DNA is TGCGCCAGCAGCTTGGAGACAGGGGACACTGAAGCTTTCTTT. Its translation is CASSLETGDTEAFF.

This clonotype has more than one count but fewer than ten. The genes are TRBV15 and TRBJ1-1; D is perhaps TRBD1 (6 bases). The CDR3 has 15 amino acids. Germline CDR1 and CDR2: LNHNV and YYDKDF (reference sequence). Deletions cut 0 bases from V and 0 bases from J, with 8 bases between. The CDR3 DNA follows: TGTGCCACCAGCAGAGAGACAGGTTTGAACACTGAAGCTTTCTTT. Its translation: CATSRETGLNTEAFF.

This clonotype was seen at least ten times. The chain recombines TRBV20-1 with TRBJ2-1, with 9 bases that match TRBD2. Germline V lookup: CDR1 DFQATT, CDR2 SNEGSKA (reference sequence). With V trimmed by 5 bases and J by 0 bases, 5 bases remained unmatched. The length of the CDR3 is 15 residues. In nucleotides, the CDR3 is TGCAGTGCTTTGGAGCGGGGGGCCTCCTACAATGAGCAGTTCTTC. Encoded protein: CSALERGASYNEQFF.

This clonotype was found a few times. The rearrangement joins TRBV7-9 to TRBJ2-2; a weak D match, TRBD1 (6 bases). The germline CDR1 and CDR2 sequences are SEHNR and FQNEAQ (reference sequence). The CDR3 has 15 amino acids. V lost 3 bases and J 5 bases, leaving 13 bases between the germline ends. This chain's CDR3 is CASSFTGNLTGELFF. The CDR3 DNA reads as TGTGCCAGCAGCTTTACAGGGAATCTAACCGGGGAGCTGTTTTTT.

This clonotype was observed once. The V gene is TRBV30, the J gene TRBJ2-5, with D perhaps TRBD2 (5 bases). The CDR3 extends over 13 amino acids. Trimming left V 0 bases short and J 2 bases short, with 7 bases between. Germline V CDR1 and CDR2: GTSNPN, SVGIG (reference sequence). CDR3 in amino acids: CAWSVLVQETQYF. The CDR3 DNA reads TGTGCCTGGAGTGTACTAGTTCAAGAGACCCAGTACTTC.

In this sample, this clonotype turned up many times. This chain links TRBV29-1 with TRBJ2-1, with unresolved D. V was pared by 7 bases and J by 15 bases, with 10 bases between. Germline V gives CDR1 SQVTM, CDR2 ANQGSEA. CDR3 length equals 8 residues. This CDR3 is CSAENRFF. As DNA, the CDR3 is TGCAGCGCCGAGAACAGGTTCTTC.

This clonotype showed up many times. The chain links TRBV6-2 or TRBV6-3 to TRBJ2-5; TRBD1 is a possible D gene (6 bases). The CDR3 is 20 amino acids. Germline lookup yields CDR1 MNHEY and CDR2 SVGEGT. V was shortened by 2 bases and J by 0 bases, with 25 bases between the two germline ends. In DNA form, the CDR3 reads TGTGCCAGCAGTTACCCGGCCGTAATCGGGACACCAAGGTACCAAGAGACCCAGTACTTC. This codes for CASSYPAVIGTPRYQETQYF.

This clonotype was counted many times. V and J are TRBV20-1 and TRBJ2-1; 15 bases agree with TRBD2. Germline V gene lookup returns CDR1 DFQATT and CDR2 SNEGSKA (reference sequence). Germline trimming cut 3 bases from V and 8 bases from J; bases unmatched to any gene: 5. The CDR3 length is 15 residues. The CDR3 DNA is TGCAGTGCTAGGCCGGGACTAGCGGGAGGTTATGAGCAGTTCTTC. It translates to CSARPGLAGGYEQFF.

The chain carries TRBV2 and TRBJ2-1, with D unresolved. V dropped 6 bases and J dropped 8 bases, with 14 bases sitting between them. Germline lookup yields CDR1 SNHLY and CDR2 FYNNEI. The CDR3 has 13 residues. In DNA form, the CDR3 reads TGTGCCAGCAGGATGAGTAGCACCCATGAGCAGTTCTTC. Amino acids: CASRMSSTHEQFF.

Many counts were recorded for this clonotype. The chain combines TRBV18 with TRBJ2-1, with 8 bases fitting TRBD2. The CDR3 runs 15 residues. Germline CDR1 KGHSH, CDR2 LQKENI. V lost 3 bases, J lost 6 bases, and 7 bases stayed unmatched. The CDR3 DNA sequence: TGTGCCAGCTCACCGAGCCTAGCGGGCCTCAATGAGCAGTTCTTC. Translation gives CASSPSLAGLNEQFF. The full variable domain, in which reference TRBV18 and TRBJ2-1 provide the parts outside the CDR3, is NAGVMQNPRHLVRRRGQEARLRCSPMKGHSHVYWYRQLPEEGLKFMVYLQKENIIDESGMPKERFSAEFPKEGPSILRIQQVVRGDSAAYFCASSPSLAGLNEQFFGPGTRLTVL.

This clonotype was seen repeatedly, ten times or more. This CDR3 is CASSRQGRGNQPQHF. CDR3 in DNA: TGTGCCAGCTCAAGACAGGGTCGCGGCAATCAGCCCCAGCATTTT. This chain connects TRBV18 to TRBJ1-5, with 7 nucleotides matching TRBD1. From germline, CDR1 is KGHSH and CDR2 LQKENI. This CDR3 is built from 15 residues. Trimming removed 5 bases from V and 2 bases from J; junction bases left unmatched: 6.

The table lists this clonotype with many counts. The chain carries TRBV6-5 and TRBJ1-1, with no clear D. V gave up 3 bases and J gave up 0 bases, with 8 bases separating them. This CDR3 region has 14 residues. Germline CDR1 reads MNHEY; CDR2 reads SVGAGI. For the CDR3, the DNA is TGTGCCAGCAGTTATGGACTAATGAACACTGAAGCTTTCTTT. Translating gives CASSYGLMNTEAFF.

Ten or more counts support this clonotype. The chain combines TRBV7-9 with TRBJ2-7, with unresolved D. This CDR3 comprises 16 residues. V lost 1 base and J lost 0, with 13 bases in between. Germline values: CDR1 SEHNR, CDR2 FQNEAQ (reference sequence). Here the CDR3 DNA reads TGTGCCAGCAGCTTAGATGGCCCCCTGAGCTCCTACGAGCAGTACTTC. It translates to CASSLDGPLSSYEQYF. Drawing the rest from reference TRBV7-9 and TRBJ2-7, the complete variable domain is DTGVSQNPRHKITKRGQNVTFRCDPISEHNRLYWYRQTLGQGPEFLTYFQNEAQLEKSRLLSDRFSAERPKGSFSTLEIQRTEQGDSAMYLCASSLDGPLSSYEQYFGPGTRLTVT.

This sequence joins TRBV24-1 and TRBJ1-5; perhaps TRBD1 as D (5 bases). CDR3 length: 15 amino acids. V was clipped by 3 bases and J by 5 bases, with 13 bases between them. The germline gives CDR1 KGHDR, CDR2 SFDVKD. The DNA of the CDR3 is TGTGCCACCAGTGATGGCGACAGTGGGTATCAGCCCCAGCATTTT. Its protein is CATSDGDSGYQPQHF.

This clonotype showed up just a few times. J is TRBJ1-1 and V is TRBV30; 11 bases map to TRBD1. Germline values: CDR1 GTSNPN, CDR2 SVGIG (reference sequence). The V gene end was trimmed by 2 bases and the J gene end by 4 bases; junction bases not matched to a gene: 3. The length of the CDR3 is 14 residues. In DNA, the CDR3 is TGTGCCTGGAGTCTGGACAGGGGGCTCACTGAAGCTTTCTTT. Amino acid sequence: CAWSLDRGLTEAFF. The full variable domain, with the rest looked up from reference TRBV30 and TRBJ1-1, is SQTIHQWPATLVQPVGSPLSLECTVEGTSNPNLYWYRQAAGRGLQLLFYSVGIGQISSEVPQNLSASRPQDRQFILSSKKLLLSDSGFYLCAWSLDRGLTEAFFGQGTRLTVV.